These T cell receptor beta chains were read from a single sample in a study of immune evolution from preneoplasia to lung adenocarcinoma. The table came from immunoSEQ multiplex PCR; TCRdb's copy has only in-frame clones and leaves some out. The repertoire consists of 5,500 to 7,500 clones, with around 85% occurring once and the leading ten covering more than 4%. Material: FFPE invasive lung adenocarcinoma tissue. Receptor source: a person over 45 with lung adenocarcinoma. The conserved cysteine and the conserved F or W are not part of the CDR3 here.

j_call | v_call | cdr3_length | cdr3_aa
TRBJ1-5 | TRBV7-2 | 13 | ANSLSGTGGQPQH
TRBJ1-2 | TRBV7-2 | 11 | ASSPQADYGYT
TRBJ2-1 | TRBV15 | 12 | ATSQGAEYNEQF
TRBJ2-7 | TRBV18 | 10 | ASSPQSYEQY
TRBJ2-3 | TRBV7-8 | 14 | ASSSSGTDSTDTQY
TRBJ2-7 | TRBV6-1 | 10 | ASTARLGEQY
TRBJ2-3 | TRBV6-5 | 13 | ASSYAAGGADTQY
TRBJ2-1 | TRBV5-6 | 14 | ASSYDSGSFWNEQF
TRBJ2-1 | TRBV27 | 15 | ASSLSSGRGAYNEQF
TRBJ2-3 | TRBV7-9 | 12 | ASHQMASTDTQY
TRBJ2-7 | TRBV28 | 11 | ASSNADRDEQY
TRBJ1-5 | TRBV29-1 | 12 | SVRTSSQGQPQH
TRBJ1-2 | TRBV7-9 | 14 | ASSLYRDPPNYGYT
TRBJ2-1 | TRBV7-2 | 13 | ASSLTGLGGNEQF
TRBJ2-1 | TRBV5-1 | 9 | ASSLANEQF
TRBJ2-2 | TRBV19 | 13 | ASSQGQGNTGELF
TRBJ2-7 | TRBV18 | 9 | ASSRGQEQY
TRBJ2-3 | TRBV16 | 11 | ASSPGGLDTQY
TRBJ1-4 | TRBV6-6 | 13 | ASSSTGLTNEKLF
TRBJ1-3 | TRBV5-1 | 11 | ASSGRFGNTIY
TRBJ2-5 | TRBV11-1 | 12 | ASSYGLAEETQY
TRBJ2-1 | TRBV7-9 | 14 | ASSPRSATNYNEQF
TRBJ2-7 | TRBV6-6 | 13 | ASTLGGLASSEQY
TRBJ2-2 | TRBV2 | 15 | ASSTPRLGEDTGELF
TRBJ2-6 | TRBV10-3 | 14 | AISESLRAGANVLT